The 26 T cell receptor beta chains below all came from one sample that was sequenced in a study of shared clonotypes between healthy human individuals. Profiled with immunoSEQ multiplex PCR; TCRdb holds only in-frame clones, not every one. The profile covers 950,000 to 1,100,000 clones, with 75% appearing a single time and nearly 1.5% taken by the ten largest. Sequencing used memory CD4+ T cells sorted from blood. Documented subset: CD45RA-negative fraction. All receptors come from a young man in good health.

The CDR3 here is CASIQGGYNYGYTF. As DNA, the CDR3 is TGTGCCAGCATCCAAGGGGGCTATAACTATGGCTACACCTTC. The chain has TRBV6-6 and TRBJ1-2; 7 bases are a match to TRBD1. The junction had 6 bases not matched to a gene; V was cut back by 7 bases and J by 1 base. Germline V gene data show CDR1 as MNHNY and CDR2 as SVGAGI (reference sequence). The CDR3 has 14 residues.

This rearrangement joins TRBV5-1 to TRBJ2-1; 7 nucleotides line up with TRBD2. The CDR3 runs 15 residues. Germline values: CDR1 SGHRS, CDR2 YFSETQ. The junction had 6 bases not matched to a gene; V was cut back by 0 bases and J by 6 bases. As DNA, the CDR3 is TGCGCCAGCAGCTTGGACCTAGCGGAGACCAATGAGCAGTTCTTC. This sequence encodes CASSLDLAETNEQFF.

This chain connects TRBV18 to TRBJ2-3; TRBD2 is a possible D gene (5 bases). Germline V gene lookup returns CDR1 KGHSH and CDR2 LQKENI. The CDR3 has 12 residues. V was shortened by 6 bases and J by 7 bases, with 11 bases between the two germline ends. CDR3 DNA: TGTGCCAGCTCGCGGACTGATTATACGCAGTATTTT. This encodes CASSRTDYTQYF.

V is TRBV5-6 and J is TRBJ1-3, with unresolved D. Germline V gene data show CDR1 as SGHDT and CDR2 as YYEEEE. With 4 bases removed from V and 4 bases from J, the gap between germline ends came to 9 bases. CDR3 size: 13 residues. For the CDR3, the DNA is TGTGCCAGCAGCGCTCGCGAGGGAAACACCATATATTTT. This translates into CASSAREGNTIYF.

The chain uses TRBV4-1 and TRBJ2-7; D may be TRBD2 (6 bases). CDR3 length equals 15 residues. Germline CDR1 and CDR2: MGHRA and YSYEKL. V gave up 3 bases and J gave up 5 bases, with 17 bases separating them. In nucleotides, the CDR3 is TGCGCCAGCAGCCAGAGGAGCGGGTTTAGAGACGAGCAGTACTTC. This encodes CASSQRSGFRDEQYF.

The sample holds many counts of this clone. This CDR3 reads CAWSDGNHQPQHF. CDR3 DNA sequence: TGTGCCTGGAGTGATGGCAACCATCAGCCCCAGCATTTT. V is TRBV30 and J is TRBJ1-5; D uncertain. The CDR3 has 13 residues. V was cut by 1 base and J by 5 bases, with 9 bases left in between. The germline V gene has CDR1 GTSNPN and CDR2 SVGIG (reference sequence).

V and J are TRBV5-1 and TRBJ2-1; weak D call: TRBD2 (6 bases). This CDR3 has 15 amino acids. V was trimmed by 6 bases and J by 10 bases, leaving 23 bases between them. Germline assignment: CDR1 SGHRS and CDR2 YFSETQ. CDR3 nucleotides: TGCGCCAGCACCCCGAGAGCTGGGGACTTCGGAGAGCAGTTCTTC. It translates to CASTPRAGDFGEQFF.

Remarks on this clone: Other DNA sequences in the sample encode the same CDR3. J is TRBJ2-7 and V is TRBV5-8; TRBD1 aligns across 8 bases. Trimming removed 4 bases from V and 4 bases from J; junction bases left unmatched: 1. Germline-derived CDR1 and CDR2 are SGHTS and YDEGEE. The CDR3 has 12 residues. The CDR3 loop is CASSRTGYEQYF. The CDR3 DNA sequence: TGTGCCAGCAGCAGGACAGGGTACGAGCAGTACTTC.

This clone was counted once. The V and J genes are TRBV18 and TRBJ1-1; 7 positions agree with TRBD1. The ends lost 2 bases at V and 4 bases at J; junction bases unmatched: 7. Germline assignment: CDR1 KGHSH and CDR2 LQKENI. The CDR3 runs 15 residues. For the CDR3, the DNA is TGTGCCAGCTCACCATACAGGGGCTCGGGCACTGAAGCTTTCTTT. This translates into CASSPYRGSGTEAFF.

The chain employs TRBV28 and TRBJ1-2, with D unclear. The V gene's germline CDR1 is MDHEN and CDR2 SYDVKM. CDR3 length equals 12 residues. Trimming left V 7 bases short and J 2 bases short, with 8 bases between. CDR3 loop: CASIDGNYGYTF. The CDR3 nucleotides are TGTGCCAGCATCGACGGCAACTATGGCTACACCTTC.

This clone was found a few times. The chain has TRBV5-1 and TRBJ1-1, with 8 bases lining up with TRBD1. Germline trimming cut 3 bases from V and 1 base from J; bases unmatched to any gene: 2. The CDR3 covers 14 residues. CDR1 and CDR2 from the germline V gene are SGHRS and YFSETQ. The CDR3 bases are TGCGCCAGCAGCTACGGACAGGGGAACACTGAAGCTTTCTTT. Translation: CASSYGQGNTEAFF.

V is TRBV25-1 and J is TRBJ2-6, with TRBD1 matching over 9 bases. With V trimmed by 6 bases and J by 2 bases, 2 bases remained unmatched. The CDR3 spans 15 residues. Germline V lookup: CDR1 MGHDK, CDR2 SYGVNS. Written as DNA, the CDR3 is TGTGCCAGCAGCACAGGGGGCGCTGGGGCCAACGTCCTGACTTTC. The encoded protein is CASSTGGAGANVLTF.

In DNA, the CDR3 is TGTGCCAGTAGGGACGGACAGGCAACTAATGAAAAACTGTTTTTT. Protein: CASRDGQATNEKLFF. The chain joins TRBV19 to TRBJ1-4; 7 bases match TRBD1. CDR1 is LNHDA and CDR2 is SQIVND in the germline V gene (reference sequence). The ends lost 6 bases at V and 0 bases at J; junction bases unmatched: 4. The CDR3 spans 15 residues. Using reference TRBV19 and TRBJ1-4 for the parts outside the CDR3, the full variable domain is DGGITQSPKYLFRKEGQNVTLSCEQNLNHDAMYWYRQDPGQGLRLIYYSQIVNDFQKGDIAEGYSVSREKKESFPLTVTSAQKNPTAFYLCASRDGQATNEKLFFGSGTQLSVL.

Only one count was recorded for this clone. This chain connects TRBV7-2 to TRBJ2-2; no reliable D call. Per germline, CDR1 SGHTA and CDR2 FQGNSA. Between the trimmed V and J ends, which lost 7 bases and 3 bases, there was a span of 15 bases. The CDR3 length is 15 residues. CDR3 residues: CASTQTARDTGELFF. The CDR3 nucleotides read TGTGCCAGCACCCAAACGGCACGAGACACCGGGGAGCTGTTTTTT.

The rearrangement uses TRBV15 and TRBJ2-5; 8 bases fit TRBD2. The length of the CDR3 is 14 residues. The germline CDR1 and CDR2 sequences are LNHNV and YYDKDF (reference sequence). The ends lost 3 bases at V and 5 bases at J; junction bases unmatched: 5. CDR3 nucleotides: TGTGCCACCAGCAGCGGGGGGGCCGGTGAGACCCAGTACTTC. It codes for CATSSGGAGETQYF.

J is TRBJ2-3 and V is TRBV9, with TRBD2 matching 8 bases. V shed 4 bases, J shed 4 bases, and the junction held 2 bases outside the gene matches. Germline-derived CDR1 and CDR2 are SGDLS and YYNGEE. CDR3 size: 13 residues. As DNA, the CDR3 is TGTGCCAGCAGCTTTAGCGGGGCAGATACGCAGTATTTT. The encoded protein is CASSFSGADTQYF.

This clone has a handful of counts. Other DNA sequences from this sample encode an identical CDR3 as well. The rearrangement links TRBV11-3 to TRBJ2-5; TRBD2 is a possible D gene (6 bases). Germline lookup yields CDR1 SGHNT and CDR2 YENEEA. This CDR3 spans 14 amino acids. Trimming shortened V by 1 base and J by 0 bases, and 6 bases separated the two germline ends. CDR3 DNA sequence: TGTGCCAGCAGCTTAGGGGACTACCAAGAGACCCAGTACTTC. Protein: CASSLGDYQETQYF.

This sequence joins TRBV5-1 and TRBJ2-3; D not resolved. This CDR3 region has 14 residues. The germline V gene encodes CDR1 SGHRS and CDR2 YFSETQ. The V end lost 4 bases, the J end lost 6 bases, and 15 bases lay between the germline ends. The CDR3 DNA follows: TGCGCCAGCAGCCAAGACTCGAGCCCCGATACGCAGTATTTT. It is translated as CASSQDSSPDTQYF.

V usage is TRBV18 and J usage is TRBJ2-2; D is perhaps TRBD1 (5 bases). The CDR3 totals 15 residues. The germline V gene has CDR1 KGHSH and CDR2 LQKENI. Trimming stripped 6 bases from V and 3 bases from J, with 14 bases between. This CDR3 is CASSVGAGDTGELFF. The CDR3 DNA follows: TGTGCCAGCTCCGTAGGGGCAGGCGACACCGGGGAGCTGTTTTTT.

This clone was counted only a few times. The gene calls are TRBV28 and TRBJ2-7; 7 bases match TRBD1. The CDR3 sequence is 15 residues long. The junction had 14 bases not matched to a gene; V was cut back by 6 bases and J by 6 bases. Germline V gives CDR1 MDHEN, CDR2 SYDVKM. CDR3 nucleotides: TGTGCCAGCAGGACGCCGACAGGGCAGGTTGGCGAGCAGTACTTC. Its protein is CASRTPTGQVGEQYF.

The chain carries TRBV5-1 and TRBJ2-7, with a possible D match to TRBD1 (6 bases). Germline loops: CDR1 SGHRS, CDR2 YFSETQ. The V end lost 4 bases, the J end lost 4 bases, and 18 bases lay between the germline ends. The CDR3 consists of 15 residues. CDR3 sequence: CASSRQTGNEYEQYF. In nucleotides, the CDR3 is TGCGCCAGCAGCCGTCAGACAGGAAACGAGTACGAGCAGTACTTC.

V and J are TRBV18 and TRBJ1-2, with D perhaps matching TRBD1 (6 bases). Trimming removed 2 bases at V and 6 bases at J, with 10 bases between. Germline CDR1 is KGHSH and CDR2 is LQKENI. The CDR3 extends over 13 amino acids. CDR3 loop: CASSPTGLDGYTF. CDR3 DNA sequence: TGTGCCAGCTCACCAACAGGGTTGGATGGCTACACCTTC.

V and J are TRBV11-2 and TRBJ2-7; perhaps TRBD1 as D (6 bases). The CDR3 covers 14 residues. CDR1 SGHAT and CDR2 FQNNGV come from the germline V gene. The V and J ends lost 4 bases and 6 bases respectively, with 16 bases between them. CDR3 residues: CASSSQGVGGEQYF. Here the CDR3 DNA reads TGTGCCAGCAGCTCACAGGGAGTGGGCGGCGAGCAGTACTTC.

The chain carries TRBV5-4 and TRBJ2-7, with 9 bases matching TRBD1. Germline V gene lookup returns CDR1 SGHNT and CDR2 YYREEE (reference sequence). The CDR3 has 15 residues. Trimming removed 4 bases from V and 0 bases from J; junction bases left unmatched: 5. The DNA of the CDR3 is TGTGCCAGCAGCCCGGACAGGGGAAGCTCCTACGAGCAGTACTTC. Translated, it gives CASSPDRGSSYEQYF.

This chain uses TRBV19 with TRBJ2-3; D is undetermined. This CDR3 is 15 amino acids long. The V end was cut by 5 bases, the J end by 6 bases, with 18 bases between. Germline-derived CDR1 and CDR2 are LNHDA and SQIVND (reference sequence). In DNA, the CDR3 is TGTGCCAGTAGTCTTCGGGTCTTGATGGGGGATACGCAGTATTTT. This gives the protein CASSLRVLMGDTQYF.

The chain joins TRBV6-5 to TRBJ2-7; TRBD1 agrees at 9 bases. V dropped 5 bases and J dropped 7; count of bases not matched to a gene: 12. Per germline, CDR1 MNHEY and CDR2 SVGAGI. This CDR3 is built from 15 residues. Here the CDR3 reads CASSRVPGQGKEQYF. The CDR3 region has the DNA TGTGCCAGCAGTCGAGTACCGGGACAGGGAAAAGAGCAGTACTTC.